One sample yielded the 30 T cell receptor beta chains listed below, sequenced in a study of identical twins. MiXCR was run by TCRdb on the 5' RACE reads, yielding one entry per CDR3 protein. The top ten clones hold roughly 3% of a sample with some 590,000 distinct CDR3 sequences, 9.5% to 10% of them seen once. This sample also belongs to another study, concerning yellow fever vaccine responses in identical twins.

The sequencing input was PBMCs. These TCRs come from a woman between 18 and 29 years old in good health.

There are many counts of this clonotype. The CDR3 DNA reads as TGTGCCAGCGAGTTCTTCAGCACAGATACGCAGTATTTT. Amino acid sequence: CASEFFSTDTQYF. The chain couples TRBV7-9 to TRBJ2-3; D gene ambiguous. Trimming left V 8 bases short and J 0 bases short, with 9 bases between. Per germline, CDR1 SEHNR and CDR2 FQNEAQ (reference sequence). CDR3 length: 13 residues.

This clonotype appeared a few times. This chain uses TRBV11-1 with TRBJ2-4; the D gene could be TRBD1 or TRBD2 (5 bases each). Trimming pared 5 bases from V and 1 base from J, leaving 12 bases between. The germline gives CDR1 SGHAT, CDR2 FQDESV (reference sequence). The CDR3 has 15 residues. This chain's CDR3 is CASSPRDLAKNIQYF. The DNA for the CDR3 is TGTGCCAGCAGCCCTAGGGACCTGGCCAAAAACATTCAGTACTTC.

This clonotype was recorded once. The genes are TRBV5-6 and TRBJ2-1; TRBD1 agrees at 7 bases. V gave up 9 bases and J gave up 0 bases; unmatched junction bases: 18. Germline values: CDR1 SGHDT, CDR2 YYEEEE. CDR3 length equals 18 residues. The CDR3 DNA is TGTGCCACCTCCGGGACAGCGATTTCCCCGAGCTCCTACAATGAGCAGTTCTTC. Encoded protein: CATSGTAISPSSYNEQFF.

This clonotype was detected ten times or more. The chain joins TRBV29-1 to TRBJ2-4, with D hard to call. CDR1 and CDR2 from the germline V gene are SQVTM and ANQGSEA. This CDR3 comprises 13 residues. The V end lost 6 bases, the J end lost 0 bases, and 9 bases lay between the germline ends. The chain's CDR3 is CSVYTPAKNIQYF. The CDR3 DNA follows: TGCAGCGTATACACGCCAGCCAAAAACATTCAGTACTTC.

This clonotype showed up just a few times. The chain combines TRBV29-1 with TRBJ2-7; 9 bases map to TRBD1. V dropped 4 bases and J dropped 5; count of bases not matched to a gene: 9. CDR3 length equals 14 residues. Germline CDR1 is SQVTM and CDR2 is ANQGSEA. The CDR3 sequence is CSVVAGDRDHEQYF. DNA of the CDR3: TGCAGCGTTGTAGCAGGGGACAGGGACCACGAGCAGTACTTC.

The CDR3 DNA follows: TGCGCCAGCAGCCTATACCCGGGACAGGGAGTACATGGCTACACCTTC. It is translated as CASSLYPGQGVHGYTF. The V and J genes are TRBV4-3 and TRBJ1-2; 9 bases line up with TRBD1. J gave up 6 bases and V 4 bases, and 12 bases lay outside the gene matches. CDR3 size: 16 residues. Germline V CDR1 and CDR2: LGHNA, YSLEER.

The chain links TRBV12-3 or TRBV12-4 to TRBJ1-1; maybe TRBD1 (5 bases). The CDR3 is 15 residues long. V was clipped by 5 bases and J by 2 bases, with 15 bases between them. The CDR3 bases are TGTGCCAGCAGTCCAGGCGGGGGACTTAACACTGAAGCTTTCTTT. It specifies CASSPGGGLNTEAFF.

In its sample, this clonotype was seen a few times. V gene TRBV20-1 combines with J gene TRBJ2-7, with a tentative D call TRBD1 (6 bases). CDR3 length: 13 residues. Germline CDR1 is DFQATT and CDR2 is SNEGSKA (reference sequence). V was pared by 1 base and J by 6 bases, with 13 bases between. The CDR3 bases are TGCAGTGCTAGAGGAAAGCGAGGGGGCGAGCAGTACTTC. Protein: CSARGKRGGEQYF.

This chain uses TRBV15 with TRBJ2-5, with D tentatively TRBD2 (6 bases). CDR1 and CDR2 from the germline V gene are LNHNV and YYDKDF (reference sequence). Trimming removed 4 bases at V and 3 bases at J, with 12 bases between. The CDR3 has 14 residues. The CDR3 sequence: CATSTLAVEETQYF. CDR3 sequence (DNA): TGTGCCACCAGCACGTTAGCGGTAGAAGAGACCCAGTACTTC.

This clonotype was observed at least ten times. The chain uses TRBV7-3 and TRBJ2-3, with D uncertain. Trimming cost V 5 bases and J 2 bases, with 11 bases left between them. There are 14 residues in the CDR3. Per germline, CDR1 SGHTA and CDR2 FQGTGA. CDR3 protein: CASSPVPLTDTQYF. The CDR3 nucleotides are TGTGCCAGCAGCCCTGTACCCCTCACAGATACGCAGTATTTT.

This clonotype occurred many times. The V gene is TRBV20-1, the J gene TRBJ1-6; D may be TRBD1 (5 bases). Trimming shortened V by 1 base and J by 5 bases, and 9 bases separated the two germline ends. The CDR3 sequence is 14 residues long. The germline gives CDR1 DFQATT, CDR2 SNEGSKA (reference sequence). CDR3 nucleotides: TGCAGTGCTAGAGGCAGGGCTGATAATTCACCCCTCCACTTT. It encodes CSARGRADNSPLHF.

The CDR3 protein is CAISGTATDTQYF. CDR3 nucleotides: TGTGCCATCAGTGGGACTGCCACAGATACGCAGTATTTT. The chain joins TRBV10-3 to TRBJ2-3; D perhaps matches TRBD2 (5 bases). Germline values: CDR1 ENHRY, CDR2 SYGVKD. Trimming cost V 4 bases and J 2 bases, with 7 bases left between them. CDR3 size: 13 residues.

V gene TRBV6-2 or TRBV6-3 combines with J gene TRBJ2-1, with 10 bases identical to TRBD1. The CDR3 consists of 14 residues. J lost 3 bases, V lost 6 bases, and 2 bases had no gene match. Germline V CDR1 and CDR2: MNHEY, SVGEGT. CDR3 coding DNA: TGTGCCAGCAGGAGGACAGGGGGCTACAATGAGCAGTTCTTC. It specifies CASRRTGGYNEQFF.

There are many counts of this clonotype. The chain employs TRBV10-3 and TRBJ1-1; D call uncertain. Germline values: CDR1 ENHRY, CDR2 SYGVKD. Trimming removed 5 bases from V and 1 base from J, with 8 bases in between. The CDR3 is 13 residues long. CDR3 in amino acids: CAISPTQNTEAFF. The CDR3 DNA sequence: TGTGCCATCAGTCCGACACAGAACACTGAAGCTTTCTTT.

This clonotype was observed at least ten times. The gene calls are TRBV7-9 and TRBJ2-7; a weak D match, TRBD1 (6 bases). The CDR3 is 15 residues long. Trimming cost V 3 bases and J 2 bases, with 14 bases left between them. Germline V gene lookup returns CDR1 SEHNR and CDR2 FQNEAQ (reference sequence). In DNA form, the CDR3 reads TGTGCCAGCAGCTTCGGGACAAGCTATCCCTACGAGCAGTACTTC. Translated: CASSFGTSYPYEQYF.

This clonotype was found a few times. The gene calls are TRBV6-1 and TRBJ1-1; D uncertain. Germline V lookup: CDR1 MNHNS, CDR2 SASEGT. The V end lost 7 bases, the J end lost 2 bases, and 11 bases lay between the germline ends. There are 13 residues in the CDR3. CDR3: CASKSGGNTEAFF. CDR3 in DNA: TGTGCCAGCAAATCAGGTGGCAACACTGAAGCTTTCTTT.

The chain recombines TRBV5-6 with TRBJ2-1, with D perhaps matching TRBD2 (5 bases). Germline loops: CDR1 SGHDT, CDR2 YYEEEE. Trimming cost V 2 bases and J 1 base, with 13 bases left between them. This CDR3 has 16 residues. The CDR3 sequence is CASSFLAPRSYNEQFF. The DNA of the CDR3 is TGTGCCAGCAGCTTCCTAGCCCCCAGGTCCTACAATGAGCAGTTCTTC.

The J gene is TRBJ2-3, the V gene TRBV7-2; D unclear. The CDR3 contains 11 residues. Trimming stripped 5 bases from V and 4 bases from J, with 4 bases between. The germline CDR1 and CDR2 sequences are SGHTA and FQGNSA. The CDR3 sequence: CASSNPDTQYF. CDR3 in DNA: TGTGCCAGCAGCAATCCAGATACGCAGTATTTT. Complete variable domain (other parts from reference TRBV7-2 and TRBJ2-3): GAGVSQSPSNKVTEKGKDVELRCDPISGHTALYWYRQSLGQGLEFLIYFQGNSAPDKSGLPSDRFSAERTGGSVSTLTIQRTQQEDSAVYLCASSNPDTQYFGPGTRLTVL.

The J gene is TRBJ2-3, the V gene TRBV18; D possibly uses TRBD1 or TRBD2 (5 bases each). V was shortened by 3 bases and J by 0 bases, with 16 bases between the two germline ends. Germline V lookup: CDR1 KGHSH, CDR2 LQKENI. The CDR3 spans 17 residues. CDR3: CASSPQNWDASTDTQYF. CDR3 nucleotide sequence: TGTGCCAGCTCACCCCAAAACTGGGACGCTAGCACAGATACGCAGTATTTT.

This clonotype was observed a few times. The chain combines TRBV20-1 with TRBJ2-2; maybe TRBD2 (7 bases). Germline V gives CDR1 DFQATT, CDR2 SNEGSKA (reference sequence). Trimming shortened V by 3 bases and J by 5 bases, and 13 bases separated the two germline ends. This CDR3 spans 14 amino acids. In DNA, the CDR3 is TGCAGTGCTAGCGGCGGGGGCGGGACCGGGGAGCTGTTTTTT. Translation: CSASGGGGTGELFF.

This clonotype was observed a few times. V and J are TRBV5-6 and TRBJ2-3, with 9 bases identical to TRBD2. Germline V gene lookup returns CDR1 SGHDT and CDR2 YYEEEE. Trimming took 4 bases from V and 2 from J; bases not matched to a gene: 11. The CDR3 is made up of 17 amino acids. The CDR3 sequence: CASSHRPGLAFTDTQYF. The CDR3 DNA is TGTGCCAGCAGCCACCGCCCGGGACTAGCTTTCACAGATACGCAGTATTTT.

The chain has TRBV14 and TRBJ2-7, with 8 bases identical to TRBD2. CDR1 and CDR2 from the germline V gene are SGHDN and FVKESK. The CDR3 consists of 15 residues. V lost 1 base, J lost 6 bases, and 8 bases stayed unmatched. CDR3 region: CASSQVPGLAGEQYF. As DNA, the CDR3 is TGTGCCAGCAGCCAAGTTCCAGGACTAGCCGGCGAGCAGTACTTC.

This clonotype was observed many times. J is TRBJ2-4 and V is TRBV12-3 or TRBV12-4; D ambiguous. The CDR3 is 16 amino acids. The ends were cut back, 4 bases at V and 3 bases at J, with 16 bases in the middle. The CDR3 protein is CASSSPSAQFKNIQYF. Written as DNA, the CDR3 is TGTGCCAGCAGTTCACCCAGCGCCCAGTTCAAAAACATTCAGTACTTC.

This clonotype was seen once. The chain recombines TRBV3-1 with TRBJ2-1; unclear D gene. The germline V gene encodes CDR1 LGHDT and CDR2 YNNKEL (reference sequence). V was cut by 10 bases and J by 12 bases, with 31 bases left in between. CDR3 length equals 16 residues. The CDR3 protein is CATTQDWSESMSWQFF. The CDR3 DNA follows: TGTGCCACCACCCAAGATTGGTCCGAGTCAATGAGTTGGCAGTTCTTC.

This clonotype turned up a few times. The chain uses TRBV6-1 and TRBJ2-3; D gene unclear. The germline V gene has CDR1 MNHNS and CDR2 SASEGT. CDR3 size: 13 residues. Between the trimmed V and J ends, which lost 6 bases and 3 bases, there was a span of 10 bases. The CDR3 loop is CASSPKITDTQYF. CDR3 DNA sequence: TGTGCCAGCAGCCCCAAGATTACAGATACGCAGTATTTT.

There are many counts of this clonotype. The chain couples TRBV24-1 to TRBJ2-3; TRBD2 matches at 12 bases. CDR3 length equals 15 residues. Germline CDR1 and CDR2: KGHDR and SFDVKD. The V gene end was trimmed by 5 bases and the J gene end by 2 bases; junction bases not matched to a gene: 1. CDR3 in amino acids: CATSGTSGVTDTQYF. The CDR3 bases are TGTGCCACCAGTGGGACTAGCGGGGTCACAGATACGCAGTATTTT.

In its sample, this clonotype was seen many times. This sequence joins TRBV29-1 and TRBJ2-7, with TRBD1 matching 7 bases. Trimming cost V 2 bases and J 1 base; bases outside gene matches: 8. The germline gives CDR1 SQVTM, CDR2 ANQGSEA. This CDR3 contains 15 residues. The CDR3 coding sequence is TGCAGCGTTGAATTGGCAACAGGGGCGTCCTACGAGCAGTACTTC. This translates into CSVELATGASYEQYF.

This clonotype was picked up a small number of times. CDR3 protein: CASSFLTPWETQYF. CDR3 in DNA: TGTGCCAGCAGTTTCCTGACTCCGTGGGAGACCCAGTACTTC. The chain carries TRBV12-3 or TRBV12-4 and TRBJ2-5, with no clear D. Trimming cost V 3 bases and J 5 bases, with 13 bases left between them. The CDR3 is made up of 14 amino acids.

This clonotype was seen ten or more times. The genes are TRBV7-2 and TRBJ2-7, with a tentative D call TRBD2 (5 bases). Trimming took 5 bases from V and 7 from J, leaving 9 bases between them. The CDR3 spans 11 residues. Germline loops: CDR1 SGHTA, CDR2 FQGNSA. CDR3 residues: CASSPWEEQYF. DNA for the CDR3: TGTGCCAGCAGCCCGTGGGAGGAGCAGTACTTC.

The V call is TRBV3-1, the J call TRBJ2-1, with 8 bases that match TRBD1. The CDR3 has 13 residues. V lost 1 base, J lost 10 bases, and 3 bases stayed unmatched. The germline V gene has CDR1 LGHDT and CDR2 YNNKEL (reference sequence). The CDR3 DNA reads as TGTGCCAGCAGCCAAGTTCAGGGGGCGGAGCAGTTCTTC. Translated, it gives CASSQVQGAEQFF.